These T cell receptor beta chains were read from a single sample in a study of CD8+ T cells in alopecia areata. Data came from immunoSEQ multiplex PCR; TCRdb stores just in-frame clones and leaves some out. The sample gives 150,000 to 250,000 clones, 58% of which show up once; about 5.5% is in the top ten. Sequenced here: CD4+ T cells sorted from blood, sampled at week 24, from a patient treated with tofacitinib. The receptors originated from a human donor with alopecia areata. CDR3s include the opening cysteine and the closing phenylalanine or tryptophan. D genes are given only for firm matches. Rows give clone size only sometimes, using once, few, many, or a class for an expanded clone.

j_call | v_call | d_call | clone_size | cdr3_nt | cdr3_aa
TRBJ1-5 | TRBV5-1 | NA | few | TGCGCCAGCAGCTTGGAGGCGGGACTAGGTCAGCCCCAGCATTTT | CASSLEAGLGQPQHF
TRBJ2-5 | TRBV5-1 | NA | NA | TGCGCCAGCAGCACGGGACTTGAATATGAGACCCAGTACTTC | CASSTGLEYETQYF
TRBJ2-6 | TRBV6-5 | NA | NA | TGTGCCAGCAGTTATACCAGGGGTTCTGGGGCCAACGTCCTGACTTTC | CASSYTRGSGANVLTF
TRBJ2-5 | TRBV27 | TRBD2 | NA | TGTGCCAGCAGTACTCGACTAGCGGGGAAACAAGAGACCCAGTACTTC | CASSTRLAGKQETQYF
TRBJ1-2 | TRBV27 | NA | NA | TGTGCCAGCAGCCCTAACTACCCAAGGACTGATTCATATGGCTACACCTTC | CASSPNYPRTDSYGYTF
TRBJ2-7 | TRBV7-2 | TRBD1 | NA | TGTGCCAGCAGCCCCACTGACAGGGCCACCTCCTACGAGCAGTACTTC | CASSPTDRATSYEQYF
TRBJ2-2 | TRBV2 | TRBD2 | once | TGTGCCAGCAGTGAATGGGAGGGGAGGACCGGGGAGCTGTTTTTT | CASSEWEGRTGELFF
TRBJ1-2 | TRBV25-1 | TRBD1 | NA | TGTGCCAGCAGTGCGACAGGGGGCAACTATGGCTACACCTTC | CASSATGGNYGYTF
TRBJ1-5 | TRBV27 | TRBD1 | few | TGTGCCAGCAGTTTAATGGGACAGCCTAGCAATCAGCCCCAGCATTTT | CASSLMGQPSNQPQHF
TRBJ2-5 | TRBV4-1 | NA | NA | TGCGCCAGCAGCCAAGAAGGCTCCGGGCAAGAGACCCAGTACTTC | CASSQEGSGQETQYF
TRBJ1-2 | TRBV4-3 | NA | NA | TGCGCCAGCAGCGACAGGCTGGGGGATGGCTACACCTTC | CASSDRLGDGYTF
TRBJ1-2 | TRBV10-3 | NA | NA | TGTGCCATACAACAGGGAATTTATGGCTACACCTTC | CAIQQGIYGYTF
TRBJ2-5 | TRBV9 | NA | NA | TGTGCCAGCAGCGTAGCAGCAGGAGTAGGAGAGACCCAGTACTTC | CASSVAAGVGETQYF
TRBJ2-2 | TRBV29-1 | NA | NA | TGCAGCGTTGTATTTGAGAGGACAGCGAACACCGGGGAGCTGTTTTTT | CSVVFERTANTGELFF
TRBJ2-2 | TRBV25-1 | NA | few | TGTGCCAGCAGTTGGCTGGGGGGACAGACGAACACCGGGGAGCTGTTTTTT | CASSWLGGQTNTGELFF
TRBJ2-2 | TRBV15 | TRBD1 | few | TGTGCCACCAGCAGGCCCGGGACAGGGTCCGGGGAGCTGTTTTTT | CATSRPGTGSGELFF
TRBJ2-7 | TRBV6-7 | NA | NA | TGTGCCATCTTCTCCTACGAGCAGTACTTC | CAIFSYEQYF
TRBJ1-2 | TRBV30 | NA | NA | TGTGCCTGGAGTGTAAAGGGGCAGGGAGGCTACACCTTC | CAWSVKGQGGYTF
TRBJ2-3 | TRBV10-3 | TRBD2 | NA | TGTGCCATCAGTGAGTCGAAAAGCGGGGGGGCCCTAGATACGCAGTATTTT | CAISESKSGGALDTQYF
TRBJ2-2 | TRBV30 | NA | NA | TGTGCCTGGAGTATGGACACCGGGGAGCTGTTTTTT | CAWSMDTGELFF
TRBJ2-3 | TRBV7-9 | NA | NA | TGTGCCAGCAGCCTAAGATCGGGGGGCGCAGGGTCGACGACAGATACGCAGTATTTT | CASSLRSGGAGSTTDTQYF
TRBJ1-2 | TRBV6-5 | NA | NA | TGTGCCAGCAGTTCAGAAGGGGCCCGGACTTGGGGCTACACCTTC | CASSSEGARTWGYTF
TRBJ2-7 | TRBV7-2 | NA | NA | TGTGCCAGCAGCTTAGGGGGAGGAACCTACGAGCAGTACTTC | CASSLGGGTYEQYF
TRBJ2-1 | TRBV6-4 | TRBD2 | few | TGTGCCAGCAGTCTCGACGGGGGGGGCCGAGATGAGCAGTTCTTC | CASSLDGGGRDEQFF
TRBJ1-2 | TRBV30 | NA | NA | TGTGCCTGGACCCAAACGGGTTATGGCTACACCTTC | CAWTQTGYGYTF
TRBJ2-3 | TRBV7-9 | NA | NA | TGTGCCAGCAGCGAAATAAGCACAGATACGCAGTATTTT | CASSEISTDTQYF
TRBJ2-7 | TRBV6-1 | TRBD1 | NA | TGTGCCAGCAGTGAAGTACAGGGGGGACGCGAGCAGTACTTC | CASSEVQGGREQYF
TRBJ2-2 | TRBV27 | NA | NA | TGTGCCAGCAGTTTAACCCGCACAGGGGGGGAGCTGTTTTTT | CASSLTRTGGELFF
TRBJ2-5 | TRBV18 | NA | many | TGTGCCAGCTCACCACCGGCAGGTACTCAAGAGACCCAGTACTTC | CASSPPAGTQETQYF
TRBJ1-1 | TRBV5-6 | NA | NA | TGTGCCAGCAGCGGAAGTTTGAACACTGAAGCTTTCTTT | CASSGSLNTEAFF
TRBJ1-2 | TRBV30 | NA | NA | TGTGCCTGGAGGAGGGGATGGGACTATGGCTACACCTTC | CAWRRGWDYGYTF
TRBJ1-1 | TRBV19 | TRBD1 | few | TGTGCCAGTAGTAGTGGGACAGGACTCATGGCTTTCTTT | CASSSGTGLMAFF
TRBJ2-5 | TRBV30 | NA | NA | TGTGCCTGGGCGCCCAGTCAAGAGACCCAGTACTTC | CAWAPSQETQYF
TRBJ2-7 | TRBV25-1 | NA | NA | TGTGCCAGCAGTGAATACCCCTACGAGCAGTACTTC | CASSEYPYEQYF
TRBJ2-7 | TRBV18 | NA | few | TGTGCCAGCTCACCTCTTCCGGCACGGGAGAACGAGCAGTACTTC | CASSPLPARENEQYF
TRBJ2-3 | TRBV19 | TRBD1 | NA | TGTGCCAGTAGGACGGGACAGGGCACAGATACGCAGTATTTT | CASRTGQGTDTQYF
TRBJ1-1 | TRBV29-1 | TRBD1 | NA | TGCAGCGTTGCCCGGGACAGTGAAGCTTTCTTT | CSVARDSEAFF
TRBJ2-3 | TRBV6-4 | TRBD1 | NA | TGTGCCAGCAGTGAAGGGGACAGGGTTGCAGATACGCAGTATTTT | CASSEGDRVADTQYF
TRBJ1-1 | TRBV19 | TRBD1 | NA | TGTGCCAGTAGTTTCAGGAGCAGGGGGCACACTGAAGCTTTCTTT | CASSFRSRGHTEAFF
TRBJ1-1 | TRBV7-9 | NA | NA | TGTGCCAGCAGCTTAGGTGCAAACACTGAAGCTTTCTTT | CASSLGANTEAFF
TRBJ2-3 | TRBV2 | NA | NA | TGTGCCAGCAGTTATGAGGATCAGTATTTT | CASSYEDQYF
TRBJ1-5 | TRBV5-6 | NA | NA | TGTGCCAGCAGCACACAGGGTCGGGGAAATCAGCCCCAGCATTTT | CASSTQGRGNQPQHF
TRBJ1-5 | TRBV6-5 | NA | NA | TGTGCCAGCGGCGGGGGCAGTCAGCCCCAGCATTTT | CASGGGSQPQHF
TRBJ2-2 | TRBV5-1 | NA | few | TGCGCCAGCAGCATCCGGGCCAACACCGGGGAGCTGTTTTTT | CASSIRANTGELFF
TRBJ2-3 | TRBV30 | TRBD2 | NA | TGTGCCTGGAGTGTCTCTAGCGGGAGGACAGATACGCAGTATTTT | CAWSVSSGRTDTQYF
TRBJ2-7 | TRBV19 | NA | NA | TGTGCCAGTAGTTCGGTCGGCGGATACGAGCAGTACTTC | CASSSVGGYEQYF
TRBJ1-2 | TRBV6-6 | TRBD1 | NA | TGTGCCAGCAGTTACTCGGGACAGGGGGCGGGTGGCTACACCTTC | CASSYSGQGAGGYTF
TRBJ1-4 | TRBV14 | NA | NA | TGTGCCAGCAGCCAATCCGGGACGCGCAATGAAAAACTGTTTTTT | CASSQSGTRNEKLFF
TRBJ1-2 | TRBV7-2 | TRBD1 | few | TGTGCCAGCAGCTTAGGCCTTGCTCGACAGGGGAACTATGGCTACACCTTC | CASSLGLARQGNYGYTF
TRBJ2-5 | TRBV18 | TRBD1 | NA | TGTGCCAGCTCTCGGGACAGAGGGGCACAAGAGACCCAGTACTTC | CASSRDRGAQETQYF
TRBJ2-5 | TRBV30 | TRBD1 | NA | TGTGCCTGGAGGGGACAGGGAAAAGAGACCCAGTACTTC | CAWRGQGKETQYF
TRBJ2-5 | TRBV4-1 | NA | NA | TGCGCCAGCAGCCAAGTCCGACGGATCCAAGAGACCCAGTACTTC | CASSQVRRIQETQYF
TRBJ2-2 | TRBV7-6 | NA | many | TGTGCCAGCAGCTTAGAGCTGAGGGGCACCGGGGAGCTGTTTTTT | CASSLELRGTGELFF
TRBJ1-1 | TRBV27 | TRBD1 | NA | TGTGCCAGCAGTTTAACGGCAGGGGGTAGAAGTGAAGCTTTCTTT | CASSLTAGGRSEAFF